These T cell receptor beta chains were read from a single sample in a study of CD8+ T cells in alopecia areata. Produced via immunoSEQ multiplex PCR; TCRdb's table is partial and in-frame only. The top ten clones hold about 10% of a sample with about 170,000 clones, 67% of them seen once. This specimen was CD8+ T cells sorted from blood, taken at week 0. These receptor sequences come from a human donor with alopecia areata. The conserved cysteine and the conserved F or W are not part of the CDR3 here.

V gene,J gene,CDR3 protein
TRBV13,TRBJ2-5,ASSPPQGARETQY
TRBV30,TRBJ2-5,AWIGQAQETQY
TRBV10-2,.,ASSVGGGAQETQY
TRBV2,TRBJ2-3,ASSEALGGGEEDTQY
TRBV5-6,TRBJ1-3,ASSSGSGNTIY
TRBV10-3,TRBJ1-2,AISEEKARTLYGYT
TRBV7-9,TRBJ1-2,ASSDLTGGGYT
TRBV4-1,TRBJ2-5,ASSQGPQETQY
TRBV5-1,TRBJ2-1,ASSLTGGALNEQF
TRBV6-5,TRBJ1-2,ASSLGGGYT
TRBV19,TRBJ1-1,ASSLGTNTEAF
TRBV27,TRBJ1-5,ASSLAGNQPQH
TRBV29-1,TRBJ2-7,SVESSPSYEQY
TRBV7-9,TRBJ2-1,ASSARVKF
TRBV7-9,TRBJ2-4,ASSHPDGLAKNIQY
TRBV5-1,TRBJ2-4,ASSLDSGTDIQY
TRBV6-1,TRBJ2-7,ASTGVIFGYEQY
TRBV7-9,TRBJ1-1,ASSSLLGPLYTEAF
TRBV30,TRBJ2-7,AWSRSYEQY
TRBV6-6,TRBJ2-5,ASSPGLETQY
TRBV6-5,TRBJ1-1,ASSYSGQGNTEAF
TRBV5-6,TRBJ2-7,ASSLAGVPSLEQY
TRBV12-5,TRBJ2-7,ASGLRGEQY
TRBV6-5,TRBJ1-1,ASSYSRDGNTEAF
TRBV19,TRBJ1-1,ASSIPGRNTEAF
TRBV14,TRBJ2-2,ASSRVGTGELF
TRBV30,TRBJ2-3,AWSVYAYTDTQY
TRBV6-5,TRBJ1-1,ASSYRWGLNTEAF
TRBV6-5,TRBJ1-5,ASSYSKIGNQPQH
TRBV9,TRBJ2-5,ASSPREETQY
TRBV30,TRBJ1-1,AWSEGGNTEAF
TRBV4-2,TRBJ1-1,ASSQEGVTEAF
TRBV6-5,TRBJ2-1,ASSYSNPGDTEQF
TRBV14,TRBJ1-2,ASSQSLQNYGYT
TRBV7-2,TRBJ1-6,ASSPYGGQGYSPLH
TRBV19,TRBJ1-5,ASSINGNQPQH
TRBV13,TRBJ2-3,ASSLVRGRLDTQY
TRBV5-4,TRBJ2-3,ASSGGDTQY
TRBV30,TRBJ1-1,AWSVGSTEAF
TRBV6-5,TRBJ2-3,ASSYSYGTDTQY
TRBV27,TRBJ1-1,ASSSPRHTRDTEAF
TRBV4-1,TRBJ2-5,ASSNSLAGAETQY
TRBV7-9,TRBJ1-5,ASSSELSNQPQH